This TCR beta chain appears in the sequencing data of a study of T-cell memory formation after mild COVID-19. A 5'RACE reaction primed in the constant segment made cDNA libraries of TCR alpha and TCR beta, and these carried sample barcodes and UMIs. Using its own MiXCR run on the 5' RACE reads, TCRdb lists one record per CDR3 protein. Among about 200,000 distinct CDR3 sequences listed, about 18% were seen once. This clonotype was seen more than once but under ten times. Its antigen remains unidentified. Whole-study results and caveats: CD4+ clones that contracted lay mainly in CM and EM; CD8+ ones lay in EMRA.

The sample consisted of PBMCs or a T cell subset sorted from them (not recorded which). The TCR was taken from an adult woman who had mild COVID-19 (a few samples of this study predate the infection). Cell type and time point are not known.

The CDR3 coding sequence is TGCGCCAGCAGCTTGGGAAACGCGGGTAAAGAGACCCAGTACTTC. Protein product: CASSLGNAGKETQYF. This sequence joins TRBV5-1 and TRBJ2-5; D is perhaps TRBD2 (5 bases). V was shortened by 0 bases and J by 3 bases, with 12 bases between the two germline ends. The CDR3 sequence is 15 residues long. Germline lookup yields CDR1 SGHRS and CDR2 YFSETQ. Together with reference TRBV5-1 and TRBJ2-5, the CDR3 gives the full variable domain: KAGVTQTPRYLIKTRGQQVTLSCSPISGHRSVSWYQQTPGQGLQFLFEYFSETQRNKGNFPGRFSGRQFSNSRSEMNVSTLELGDSALYLCASSLGNAGKETQYFGPGTRLLVL.